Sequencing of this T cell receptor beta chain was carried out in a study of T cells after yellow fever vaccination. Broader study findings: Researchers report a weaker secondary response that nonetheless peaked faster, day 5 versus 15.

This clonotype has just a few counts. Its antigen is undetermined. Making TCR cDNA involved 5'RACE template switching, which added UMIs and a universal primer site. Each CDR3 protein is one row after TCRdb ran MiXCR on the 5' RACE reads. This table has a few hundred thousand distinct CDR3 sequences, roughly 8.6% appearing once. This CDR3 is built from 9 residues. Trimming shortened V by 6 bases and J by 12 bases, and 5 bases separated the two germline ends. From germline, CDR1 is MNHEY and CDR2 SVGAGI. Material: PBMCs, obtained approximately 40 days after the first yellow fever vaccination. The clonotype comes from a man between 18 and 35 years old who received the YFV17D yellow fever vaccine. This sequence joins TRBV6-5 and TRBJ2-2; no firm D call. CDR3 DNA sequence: TGTGCCAGCAGCCCGAAGCTGTTTTTT. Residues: CASSPKLFF.